This T cell receptor (beta chain) was profiled in a study of blood T cell repertoires in COVID-19. Clones were read by immunoSEQ multiplex PCR, and TCRdb kept only the in-frame ones, dropping some. There are about 75,000 clones in the sample; more than 70% occur only once, and 15% to 20% lies in the top ten. Germline loops: CDR1 SGHVS, CDR2 FNYEAQ. V shed 1 base and J shed 3 bases, with 12 bases lying between them. The CDR3 is made up of 16 amino acids. The J gene is TRBJ2-2, the V gene TRBV7-6; the D is unclear. The receptor was isolated from a human donor in a cohort sampled during active COVID-19. Input material: peripheral blood. The CDR3 nucleotides are TGTGCCAGCAGCTTAGTAGATTCTGATTACACCGGGGAGCTGTTTTTT. It specifies CASSLVDSDYTGELFF.